The 29 T cell receptor beta chains reported below all come from one sample, sequenced in a study of T cells in Graves' hyperthyroidism and ophthalmopathy. RNA transcripts yielded amplified TCR beta CDR3 regions. In the first-round RT-PCR of the TCR CDR3, the HTBI primer set was used. MiXCR, applied by TCRdb to the multiplex PCR reads, yields one record per CDR3 protein. The sample has about 640,000 distinct CDR3 sequences, less than 25% seen once; the top ten hold roughly 30%. Sequencing used blood. These receptors were collected from a man aged 25-45 years with Graves' ophthalmopathy.

This clonotype was observed at least ten times. V usage is TRBV18 and J usage is TRBJ1-1; D uncertain. The germline CDR1 and CDR2 sequences are KGHSH and LQKENI. Trimming cost V 6 bases and J 1 base, with 9 bases left between them. CDR3 size: 13 residues. The chain's CDR3 is CASSPQENTEAFF. The CDR3 nucleotides are TGTGCCAGCTCGCCCCAAGAGAACACTGAAGCTTTCTTT.

At least ten counts were recorded for this clonotype. CDR3 DNA sequence: TGTGCCAGCAGCTTATCGGACACTGAAGCTTTCTTT. Protein sequence: CASSLSDTEAFF. The chain is built from TRBV11-2 and TRBJ1-1, with D unresolved. Germline V gives CDR1 SGHAT, CDR2 FQNNGV. CDR3 length equals 12 residues. With 2 bases removed from V and 3 bases from J, the gap between germline ends came to 4 bases. The full variable domain, rest sourced from reference TRBV11-2 and TRBJ1-1, is EAGVAQSPRYKIIEKRQSVAFWCNPISGHATLYWYQQILGQGPKLLIQFQNNGVVDDSQLPKDRFSAERLKGVDSTLKIQPAKLEDSAVYLCASSLSDTEAFFGQGTRLTVV.

This clonotype was seen a handful of times. This may arise from a read error, as a much more abundant clone is one base away. This rearrangement joins TRBV2 to TRBJ2-7, with D tentatively TRBD1 (5 bases). Trimming took off 4 bases at V and 3 bases at J, with 10 bases between the two ends. The CDR3 sequence is 13 residues long. Germline CDR1 reads SNHLY; CDR2 reads FYNNEI. CDR3 bases: TGTGCCAGCAGTGTCTCAGGGATCTACGAGCAGTACTTC. It is translated as CASSVSGIYEQYF.

This clonotype was seen at least ten times. V and J are TRBV5-1 and TRBJ2-5; D is unresolved. Germline V CDR1 and CDR2: SGHRS, YFSETQ. V gave up 0 bases and J gave up 1 base, with 7 bases separating them. The CDR3 spans 14 residues. CDR3 nucleotides: TGCGCCAGCAGCTTGGAGGCAGCCCAAGAGACCCAGTACTTC. This sequence encodes CASSLEAAQETQYF.

The CDR3 DNA is TGTGCCAGCCAGCGGGGGAACACTGAAGCTTTCTTT. Translated, it gives CASQRGNTEAFF. The chain combines TRBV10-3 with TRBJ1-1; D is unclear. The CDR3 sequence is 12 residues long. Germline V lookup: CDR1 ENHRY, CDR2 SYGVKD. V gave up 10 bases and J gave up 1 base, with 10 bases separating them.

This clonotype has more than one count but fewer than ten. V is TRBV4-1 and J is TRBJ2-2, with D possibly TRBD2 on 6 matching bases. CDR1 is MGHRA and CDR2 is YSYEKL in the germline V gene. Trimming removed 4 bases at V and 5 bases at J, with 17 bases between. The CDR3 spans 16 residues. The CDR3: CASSLGTQRGTGELFF. For the CDR3, the DNA is TGCGCCAGCAGCCTAGGGACCCAACGGGGGACCGGGGAGCTGTTTTTT.

The V gene is TRBV28, the J gene TRBJ1-6; a possible D gene is TRBD1 (5 bases). CDR1 is MDHEN, CDR2 SYDVKM, per germline. The CDR3 length is 15 residues. V was cut by 5 bases and J by 5 bases, with 13 bases left in between. CDR3 amino acids: CASSPGTGNNSPLHF. CDR3 nucleotides: TGTGCCAGCAGTCCAGGGACCGGGAATAATTCACCCCTCCACTTT.

This clonotype occurred a few times. The gene calls are TRBV28 and TRBJ2-1; 9 positions match TRBD2. The V segment lost 2 bases and the J segment 5 bases; nucleotides outside the gene matches: 7. The length of the CDR3 is 16 residues. Germline V gives CDR1 MDHEN, CDR2 SYDVKM. Written as DNA, the CDR3 is TGTGCCAGCAGTTTAGTTGTGGGACTAGCTCACAATGAGCAGTTCTTC. Its translation is CASSLVVGLAHNEQFF.

This clonotype was counted at least ten times. The V gene is TRBV28, the J gene TRBJ2-5; TRBD1 agrees at 11 bases. J gave up 13 bases and V 4 bases, and 11 bases lay outside the gene matches. This CDR3 comprises 14 residues. Germline V CDR1 and CDR2: MDHEN, SYDVKM. The CDR3 sequence is CASSSLGQGALPYF. CDR3 in DNA: TGTGCCAGCAGTTCCTTAGGACAGGGGGCGCTTCCGTACTTC.

This clonotype was detected a few times. This sequence may be a read error, since a much larger clone differs from it by one base. The V gene is TRBV12-3 or TRBV12-4, the J gene TRBJ2-3; no firm D call. V lost 2 bases and J 1 base, leaving 10 bases between the germline ends. The CDR3 is 15 residues long. DNA of the CDR3: TGTGCCAGCAGTTTATTGTCGATGGGCACAGATACGCAGTATTTT. Protein: CASSLLSMGTDTQYF.

Concerning this clonotype itself: A read error is possible here, since a much larger clone lies one base away. The chain carries TRBV11-2 and TRBJ2-1; no clear D. CDR1 and CDR2 from the germline V gene are SGHAT and FQNNGV. This CDR3 is 11 amino acids long. CDR3 in amino acids: CASSSTNGQFF. In nucleotides, the CDR3 is TGTGCCAGCAGCTCCACGAATGGGCAGTTCTTC.

The rearrangement joins TRBV6-1 to TRBJ2-4, with a weak D call TRBD2 (6 bases). V lost 5 bases to trimming and J lost 3 bases, with 14 bases between them. The CDR3 contains 15 residues. In germline, CDR1 is MNHNS, CDR2 SASEGT. In DNA, the CDR3 is TGTGCCAGCAGTCTAACGGGAGTCGACAAAAACATTCAGTACTTC. This gives the protein CASSLTGVDKNIQYF.

Only a few counts were recorded for this clonotype. This chain uses TRBV3-1 with TRBJ2-3, with 9 positions matching TRBD1. Germline CDR1 and CDR2: LGHDT and YNNKEL (reference sequence). With 3 bases clipped from V and 1 base from J, the junction kept 5 bases outside the gene matches. This CDR3 region has 16 residues. The CDR3, as DNA: TGTGCCAGCAGCCAGTACCGGGACAGGGGCACAGATACGCAGTATTTT. Protein product: CASSQYRDRGTDTQYF.

In its sample, this clonotype was seen a few times. The CDR3 is CASSSVGQVTDTQYF. The CDR3 DNA sequence: TGTGCCAGCAGCTCCGTCGGACAGGTCACAGATACGCAGTATTTT. The genes are TRBV5-6 and TRBJ2-3; 7 nucleotides match TRBD1. CDR1 SGHDT and CDR2 YYEEEE come from the germline V gene. V was clipped by 3 bases and J by 2 bases; unmatched bases: 6. The CDR3 is made up of 15 amino acids.

V usage is TRBV6-1 and J usage is TRBJ2-7, with unresolved D. Germline V lookup: CDR1 MNHNS, CDR2 SASEGT. The CDR3 runs to 13 residues. Trimming shortened V by 5 bases and J by 2 bases, and 10 bases separated the two germline ends. Written as DNA, the CDR3 is TGTGCCAGCAGTCTCCCTTTACCCTACGAGCAGTACTTC. Its translation is CASSLPLPYEQYF.

The chain uses TRBV7-2 and TRBJ1-6; D is possibly TRBD1 (5 bases). The V gene's germline CDR1 is SGHTA and CDR2 FQGNSA. Deletions cut 3 bases from V and 1 base from J, with 10 bases between. The CDR3 extends over 16 amino acids. CDR3 bases: TGTGCCAGCAGCTTGGTGGGGGGTTCCTATAATTCACCCCTCCACTTT. Protein sequence: CASSLVGGSYNSPLHF.

This clonotype occurred once. The CDR3 protein is CASSYRGDGGANTGELFF. As DNA, the CDR3 is TGTGCCAGCAGCTACAGGGGGGACGGCGGGGCGAACACCGGGGAGCTGTTTTTT. The V gene is TRBV7-2, the J gene TRBJ2-2; 8 bases line up with TRBD1. After removal of 4 bases from V and 0 bases from J, the junction contained 10 bases not matched to a gene. Looked up from germline, CDR1 is SGHTA and CDR2 is FQGNSA. The CDR3 has 18 residues.

This clonotype has only a few counts. This sequence joins TRBV28 and TRBJ1-6; a weak D match, TRBD1 (6 bases). This CDR3 comprises 16 residues. The germline gives CDR1 MDHEN, CDR2 SYDVKM. V shed 8 bases and J shed 6 bases, with 20 bases lying between them. The chain's CDR3 is CASQDRGGGFNSPLHF. CDR3 DNA sequence: TGTGCCAGCCAGGACCGCGGAGGGGGGTTTAATTCACCCCTCCACTTT.

This clonotype was counted between two and nine times. The rearrangement uses TRBV29-1 and TRBJ2-1; D gene uncertain. The CDR3 runs to 12 residues. Trimming pared 3 bases from V and 2 bases from J, leaving 5 bases between. Germline-derived CDR1 and CDR2 are SQVTM and ANQGSEA. CDR3 sequence reads: CSVDRAYNEQFF. Written as DNA, the CDR3 is TGCAGCGTTGATAGGGCCTACAATGAGCAGTTCTTC.

There are many counts of this clonotype. The rearrangement joins TRBV24-1 to TRBJ2-1; 7 bases are shared with TRBD2. Trimming took 1 base from V and 8 from J; bases not matched to a gene: 7. The CDR3 contains 15 residues. Germline V lookup: CDR1 KGHDR, CDR2 SFDVKD. CDR3 sequence: CATSDFVAGRDEQFF. Written as DNA, the CDR3 is TGTGCCACCAGTGATTTTGTAGCGGGTAGAGATGAGCAGTTCTTC.

This clonotype has more than one count but fewer than ten. In DNA, the CDR3 is TGCAGCGTTGACCTAGCTGTTGAGCAGTTCTTC. This translates into CSVDLAVEQFF. The chain links TRBV29-1 to TRBJ2-1; weak D call: TRBD2 (5 bases). Trimming took off 3 bases at V and 9 bases at J, with 9 bases between the two ends. The V gene's germline CDR1 is SQVTM and CDR2 ANQGSEA. CDR3 length: 11 residues.

Many counts were recorded for this clonotype. The V call is TRBV20-1, the J call TRBJ2-1, with 7 bases aligning to TRBD1. V lost 6 bases to trimming and J lost 6 bases; unmatched junction nucleotides: 5. The CDR3 loop spans 12 amino acids. CDR1 DFQATT and CDR2 SNEGSKA come from the germline V gene (reference sequence). CDR3 residues: CSAGGATNEQFF. CDR3 nucleotide sequence: TGCAGTGCAGGGGGCGCGACCAATGAGCAGTTCTTC.

This clonotype was recorded at least ten times. The rearrangement links TRBV30 to TRBJ2-7, with a possible D match to TRBD2 (6 bases). This CDR3 region has 15 residues. The germline gives CDR1 GTSNPN, CDR2 SVGIG (reference sequence). The ends were cut back, 1 base at V and 2 bases at J, with 15 bases in the middle. The CDR3 nucleotides read TGTGCCTGGAGTGGCGGGACTGCGGTAGCCTACGAGCAGTACTTC. The encoded protein is CAWSGGTAVAYEQYF. The full variable domain, completed using reference TRBV30 and TRBJ2-7, is SQTIHQWPATLVQPVGSPLSLECTVEGTSNPNLYWYRQAAGRGLQLLFYSVGIGQISSEVPQNLSASRPQDRQFILSSKKLLLSDSGFYLCAWSGGTAVAYEQYFGPGTRLTVT.

This chain links TRBV3-1 with TRBJ2-7; 12 bases match TRBD2. The V gene end was trimmed by 0 bases and the J gene end by 4 bases; junction bases not matched to a gene: 4. In germline, CDR1 is LGHDT, CDR2 YNNKEL (reference sequence). CDR3 length: 16 residues. This chain's CDR3 is CASSQESLAGGYEQYF. DNA of the CDR3: TGTGCCAGCAGCCAAGAATCCCTAGCGGGAGGGTACGAGCAGTACTTC.

This clonotype was observed many times. The chain recombines TRBV20-1 with TRBJ1-1; D might be TRBD1 (5 bases). The CDR3 has 14 residues. Trimming stripped 1 base from V and 5 bases from J, with 14 bases between. Germline V lookup: CDR1 DFQATT, CDR2 SNEGSKA (reference sequence). The chain's CDR3 is CSARGGTSRTEAFF. The CDR3 nucleotides are TGCAGTGCTAGAGGGGGGACCTCTCGGACTGAAGCTTTCTTT.

This clonotype has ten or more counts. The chain uses TRBV11-2 and TRBJ2-7; D might be TRBD2 (5 bases). Germline lookup yields CDR1 SGHAT and CDR2 FQNNGV. The CDR3 extends over 17 amino acids. Trimming removed 1 base from V and 3 bases from J, with 19 bases in between. CDR3 sequence: CASSLVGSSSGFYEQYF. CDR3 sequence (DNA): TGTGCCAGCAGCTTAGTTGGCAGTTCCTCGGGGTTCTACGAGCAGTACTTC.

This clonotype was picked up many times. This chain joins TRBV30 and TRBJ1-2; D remains ambiguous. Germline lookup yields CDR1 GTSNPN and CDR2 SVGIG (reference sequence). Trimming stripped 2 bases from V and 2 bases from J, with 9 bases between. The CDR3 has 13 residues. CDR3 sequence (DNA): TGTGCCTGGAGTACAGCAAGGAACTATGGCTACACCTTC. Protein sequence: CAWSTARNYGYTF.

This clonotype was counted at least ten times. The chain's CDR3 is CASSPAGDRHEQYF. In DNA, the CDR3 is TGTGCCAGCAGCCCCGCGGGGGACCGCCACGAGCAGTACTTC. The V call is TRBV11-2, the J call TRBJ2-7, with 7 bases aligning to TRBD2. The CDR3 runs 14 residues. Germline V gene data show CDR1 as SGHAT and CDR2 as FQNNGV. J gave up 5 bases and V 5 bases, and 9 bases lay outside the gene matches.

The chain combines TRBV27 with TRBJ1-5; D call uncertain. The germline gives CDR1 MNHEY, CDR2 SMNVEV (reference sequence). The CDR3 consists of 13 residues. Trimming took off 3 bases at V and 6 bases at J, with 9 bases between the two ends. CDR3 in amino acids: CASSLWDGQPQHF. The CDR3 DNA reads TGTGCCAGCAGTTTGTGGGATGGTCAGCCCCAGCATTTT.